Below, 4 T cell receptor beta chains from the same sample are listed, as sequenced in a study of blood T cells in healthy people across ages. A second PCR of roughly 7 to 11 cycles used a sample-barcoded 5' primer and a J-beta primer mix. From the 5' RACE reads, TCRdb called clonotypes with MiXCR, one entry per CDR3 protein. Altogether roughly 1,500,000 distinct CDR3 sequences are present, roughly 30% being singletons, with the ten largest covering 11%. The sequenced material came from blood. Receptors were obtained from a woman in her 30s in good health.

The rearrangement uses TRBV9 and TRBJ2-1; 9 bases match TRBD2. After removal of 1 base from V and 4 bases from J, the junction contained 6 bases not matched to a gene. The CDR3 has 16 residues. Per the germline V gene, CDR1 is SGDLS and CDR2 is YYNGEE. The CDR3 coding sequence is TGTGCCAGCAGCGTAAGGCGGGAGGGCATTTACAATGAGCAGTTCTTC. As protein: CASSVRREGIYNEQFF. The whole variable domain, filled in from reference TRBV9 and TRBJ2-1, reads DSGVTQTPKHLITATGQRVTLRCSPRSGDLSVYWYQQSLDQGLQFLIQYYNGEERAKGNILERFSAQQFPDLHSELNLSSLELGDSALYFCASSVRREGIYNEQFFGPGTRLTVL.

The rearrangement joins TRBV6-6 to TRBJ1-2, with D tentatively TRBD1 (5 bases). This CDR3 contains 14 residues. Germline CDR1 is MNHNY and CDR2 is SVGAGI (reference sequence). V was clipped by 5 bases and J by 4 bases, with 14 bases between them. The CDR3 DNA reads TGTGCCAGCAGTCCCGGGACCTCTGGCTATGGCTACACCTTC. This translates into CASSPGTSGYGYTF.

The J gene is TRBJ1-5, the V gene TRBV20-1; TRBD1 aligns across 7 bases. CDR1 is DFQATT, CDR2 SNEGSKA, per germline (reference sequence). This CDR3 spans 12 amino acids. V lost 3 bases to trimming and J lost 7 bases; unmatched junction nucleotides: 3. CDR3 DNA sequence: TGCAGTGCTAGTAAAGGGGGCCAGCCCCAGCATTTT. Protein: CSASKGGQPQHF.

In this sample, this clonotype turned up many times. V usage is TRBV5-6 and J usage is TRBJ2-7; weak D call: TRBD1 (6 bases). Germline V gene lookup returns CDR1 SGHDT and CDR2 YYEEEE. The V gene lost 2 bases and the J gene lost 4 bases, with 7 bases spanning the gap. This CDR3 is built from 12 residues. The CDR3: CASSFGQYEQYF. The CDR3 DNA reads TGTGCCAGCAGCTTCGGACAGTACGAGCAGTACTTC.